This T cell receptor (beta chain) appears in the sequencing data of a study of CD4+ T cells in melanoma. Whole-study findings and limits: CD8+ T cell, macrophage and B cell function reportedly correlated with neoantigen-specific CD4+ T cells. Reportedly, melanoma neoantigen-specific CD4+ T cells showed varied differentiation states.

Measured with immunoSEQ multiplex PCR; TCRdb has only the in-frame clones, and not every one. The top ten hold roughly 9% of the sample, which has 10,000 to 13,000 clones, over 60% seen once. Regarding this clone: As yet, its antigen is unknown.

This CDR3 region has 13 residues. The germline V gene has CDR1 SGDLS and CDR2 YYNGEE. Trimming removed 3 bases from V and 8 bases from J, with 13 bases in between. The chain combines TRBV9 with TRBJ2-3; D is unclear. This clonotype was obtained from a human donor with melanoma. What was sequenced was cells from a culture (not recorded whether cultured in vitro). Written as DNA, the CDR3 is TGTGCCAGCAGCGAGATCTCGGGTTTTACGCAGTATTTT. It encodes CASSEISGFTQYF. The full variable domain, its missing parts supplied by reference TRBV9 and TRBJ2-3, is DSGVTQTPKHLITATGQRVTLRCSPRSGDLSVYWYQQSLDQGLQFLIQYYNGEERAKGNILERFSAQQFPDLHSELNLSSLELGDSALYFCASSEISGFTQYFGPGTRLTVL.